One and the same sample provided the 28 T cell receptor beta chains below, sequenced in a study of blood T cell repertoires in COVID-19. Here immunoSEQ multiplex PCR was the method, and the copy in TCRdb shows in-frame clones only, minus some. Altogether approximately 75,000 clones are present, about 88% being singletons, with the ten largest covering around 6%. Sequences were obtained from peripheral blood. Receptors originate from an elderly man with COVID-19, enrolled during active disease.

The chain has TRBV5-1 and TRBJ2-1, with D unresolved. The CDR3 length is 16 residues. The V gene's germline CDR1 is SGHRS and CDR2 YFSETQ. Trimming left V 4 bases short and J 0 bases short, with 14 bases between. The DNA for the CDR3 is TGCGCCAGCAGCCCGGATAGAGCAGGCTCCTACAATGAGCAGTTCTTC. It encodes CASSPDRAGSYNEQFF.

V and J are TRBV19 and TRBJ1-6; 8 bases are a match to TRBD1. The CDR3 loop spans 18 amino acids. V was pared by 4 bases and J by 0 bases, with 8 bases of the junction left unmatched. The V gene's germline CDR1 is LNHDA and CDR2 SQIVND (reference sequence). CDR3 sequence reads: CASSKGQGEGSYNSPLHF. CDR3 nucleotide sequence: TGTGCCAGTAGTAAAGGACAGGGAGAAGGCTCCTATAATTCACCCCTCCACTTT.

The chain combines TRBV6-5 with TRBJ2-7, with 9 bases that match TRBD1. The CDR3 is 14 amino acids. With V trimmed by 2 bases and J by 2 bases, 1 base remained unmatched. Germline assignment: CDR1 MNHEY and CDR2 SVGAGI. CDR3 residues: CASSYRDRAYEQYF. For the CDR3, the DNA is TGTGCCAGCAGTTACCGGGACAGGGCCTACGAGCAGTACTTC.

In its sample, this clone was seen a few times. The chain links TRBV5-8 to TRBJ2-1, with 7 positions matching TRBD1. The V segment lost 5 bases and the J segment 0 bases; nucleotides outside the gene matches: 5. This CDR3 is built from 15 residues. Germline V CDR1 and CDR2: SGHTS, YDEGEE. This CDR3 reads CASRSRQGSYNEQFF. The CDR3 DNA reads as TGTGCCAGCAGATCTCGACAGGGCTCCTACAATGAGCAGTTCTTC.

This rearrangement joins TRBV27 to TRBJ1-2; 7 bases line up with TRBD1. This CDR3 is built from 17 residues. Germline lookup yields CDR1 MNHEY and CDR2 SMNVEV (reference sequence). V was pared by 5 bases and J by 4 bases, with 16 bases of the junction left unmatched. The CDR3 DNA follows: TGTGCCAGCAGTCACACCTTTCCAGGGGGTGTATCCTATGGCTACACCTTC. Translating gives CASSHTFPGGVSYGYTF.

This clone was seen a handful of times. The chain carries TRBV6-2 or TRBV6-3 and TRBJ2-1, with a tentative D call TRBD1 (5 bases). Looked up from germline, CDR1 is MNHEY and CDR2 is SVGEGT. The CDR3 spans 15 residues. The V and J ends lost 2 bases and 0 bases respectively, with 8 bases between them. Written as DNA, the CDR3 is TGTGCCAGCAGTTACGGGGCGAGCTCCTACAATGAGCAGTTCTTC. This encodes CASSYGASSYNEQFF.

The genes are TRBV4-1 and TRBJ1-3; 8 bases map to TRBD1. Per germline, CDR1 MGHRA and CDR2 YSYEKL. The CDR3 is 16 amino acids. Trimming removed 4 bases from V and 0 bases from J; junction bases left unmatched: 5. DNA of the CDR3: TGCGCCAGCAGCCGAAGGACAGGGATCTCTGGAAACACCATATATTTT. Translated: CASSRRTGISGNTIYF.

The chain joins TRBV2 to TRBJ1-5, with D tentatively TRBD1 (6 bases). The CDR3 is 13 residues long. CDR1 is SNHLY and CDR2 is FYNNEI in the germline V gene. V lost 5 bases and J 4 bases, leaving 9 bases between the germline ends. This CDR3 reads CASSWDTNQPQHF. The DNA for the CDR3 is TGTGCCAGCAGTTGGGACACTAATCAGCCCCAGCATTTT. Complete variable domain (other parts from reference TRBV2 and TRBJ1-5): EPEVTQTPSHQVTQMGQEVILRCVPISNHLYFYWYRQILGQKVEFLVSFYNNEISEKSEIFDDQFSVERPDGSNFTLKIRSTKLEDSAMYFCASSWDTNQPQHFGDGTRLSIL.

The V gene is TRBV27, the J gene TRBJ1-5, with D hard to call. There are 13 residues in the CDR3. With 6 bases removed from V and 5 bases from J, the gap between germline ends came to 11 bases. CDR1 is MNHEY and CDR2 is SMNVEV in the germline V gene (reference sequence). The CDR3 DNA reads as TGTGCCAGCAGCAGAGGGATGGATCAGCCCCAGCATTTT. Its protein is CASSRGMDQPQHF.

This chain connects TRBV3-1 (or the pseudogene TRBV3-2) to TRBJ1-4; D perhaps matches TRBD1 (5 bases). CDR1 LGHDT and CDR2 YNNKEL come from the germline V gene (reference sequence). The CDR3 runs to 15 residues. The V end was cut by 2 bases, the J end by 2 bases, with 9 bases between. CDR3 DNA: TGTGCCAGCAGCCAATGGGGGGGGACTAATGAAAAACTGTTTTTT. Residues: CASSQWGGTNEKLFF.

V usage is TRBV7-9 and J usage is TRBJ1-1; 8 positions agree with TRBD1. The CDR3 is made up of 14 amino acids. Germline V CDR1 and CDR2: SEHNR, FQNEAQ (reference sequence). Losses at the gene ends were 5 bases for V and 7 bases for J; bases not matched to a gene: 9. In DNA form, the CDR3 reads TGTGCCAGCAGCGCTAATACAGGGGGGCTTGAAGCTTTCTTT. The encoded protein is CASSANTGGLEAFF.

This chain links TRBV4-2 with TRBJ2-7, with TRBD2 as a possible D gene (6 bases). V dropped 0 bases and J dropped 4 bases, with 16 bases sitting between them. The CDR3 runs to 16 residues. Germline CDR1 is LGHNA and CDR2 is YNFKEQ. The chain's CDR3 is CASSQDPGEPTYEQYF. The CDR3 coding sequence is TGTGCCAGCAGCCAAGATCCGGGAGAACCGACGTACGAGCAGTACTTC.

The V and J genes are TRBV7-8 and TRBJ2-2; D uncertain. With 1 base removed from V and 6 bases from J, the gap between germline ends came to 3 bases. This CDR3 region has 12 residues. Germline V gene lookup returns CDR1 SGHVS and CDR2 FQNEAQ. DNA for the CDR3: TGTGCCAGCAGCTTAGGGCCCGGGGAGCTGTTTTTT. Protein: CASSLGPGELFF.

V gene TRBV7-2 combines with J gene TRBJ2-1, with D uncertain. With 5 bases removed from V and 0 bases from J, the gap between germline ends came to 8 bases. CDR3 length equals 14 residues. Germline V gives CDR1 SGHTA, CDR2 FQGNSA. The CDR3 DNA is TGTGCCAGCAGCCCTAGAAGCTCCTACAATGAGCAGTTCTTC. This sequence encodes CASSPRSSYNEQFF.

V gene TRBV15 combines with J gene TRBJ1-1; D is undetermined. Per germline, CDR1 LNHNV and CDR2 YYDKDF (reference sequence). The V end was cut by 0 bases, the J end by 1 base, with 9 bases between. The CDR3 is 15 amino acids. The CDR3 loop reads CATSRDPGPNTEAFF. For the CDR3, the DNA is TGTGCCACCAGCAGAGATCCGGGTCCGAACACTGAAGCTTTCTTT.

The V call is TRBV6-4, the J call TRBJ2-6; possibly TRBD1 for D (5 bases). The ends were cut back, 2 bases at V and 3 bases at J, with 11 bases in the middle. Germline values: CDR1 MRHNA, CDR2 SNTAGT. The CDR3 length is 16 residues. The CDR3: CASSDRADSGANVLTF. In DNA, the CDR3 is TGTGCCAGCAGTGACAGGGCTGACAGTGGGGCCAACGTCCTGACTTTC.

This clone was observed once. The chain is built from TRBV9 and TRBJ2-7, with 8 bases fitting TRBD2. With 4 bases clipped from V and 3 bases from J, the junction kept 3 bases outside the gene matches. This CDR3 comprises 13 residues. Germline V lookup: CDR1 SGDLS, CDR2 YYNGEE. The CDR3 DNA is TGTGCCAGCAGCACGAGCGGGGGCTACGAGCAGTACTTC. Its translation: CASSTSGGYEQYF.

The rearrangement uses TRBV7-9 and TRBJ1-2, with a possible D match to TRBD1 (6 bases). The CDR3 has 16 amino acids. Trimming pared 5 bases from V and 4 bases from J, leaving 20 bases between. Germline CDR1 and CDR2: SEHNR and FQNEAQ (reference sequence). The CDR3 loop reads CASSPQIGQTTYGYTF. For the CDR3, the DNA is TGTGCCAGCAGCCCCCAAATAGGACAGACGACCTATGGCTACACCTTC.

This chain joins TRBV19 and TRBJ1-1; D is uncertain. The V end was cut by 3 bases, the J end by 3 bases, with 11 bases between. Germline CDR1 and CDR2: LNHDA and SQIVND (reference sequence). CDR3 length: 14 residues. The CDR3 spells CASSIARVHTEAFF. DNA for the CDR3: TGTGCCAGTAGTATCGCGCGGGTTCACACTGAAGCTTTCTTT.

The chain links TRBV2 to TRBJ2-2, with 8 nucleotides matching TRBD1. Germline CDR1 SNHLY, CDR2 FYNNEI. CDR3 length: 15 amino acids. V lost 4 bases and J lost 5; bases outside the gene matches: 6. DNA for the CDR3: TGTGCCAGCAGTGCTACGGGACAGGCAACCGGGGAGCTGTTTTTT. It encodes CASSATGQATGELFF.

This sequence joins TRBV3-1 (or the pseudogene TRBV3-2) and TRBJ1-1; 11 bases align to TRBD1. The V segment lost 1 base and the J segment 5 bases; nucleotides outside the gene matches: 12. Looked up from germline, CDR1 is LGHDT and CDR2 is YNNKEL (reference sequence). This CDR3 region has 18 residues. CDR3 amino acids: CASSQGRSWTGGRTEAFF. The CDR3 bases are TGTGCCAGCAGCCAAGGCCGTTCTTGGACAGGGGGCCGTACTGAAGCTTTCTTT.

This chain connects TRBV5-4 to TRBJ1-3, with a weak D call TRBD1 (6 bases). CDR1 and CDR2 from the germline V gene are SGHNT and YYREEE (reference sequence). With 4 bases removed from V and 4 bases from J, the gap between germline ends came to 12 bases. The CDR3 is 14 residues long. The CDR3 loop is CASSIQGYGNTIYF. The CDR3 region has the DNA TGTGCCAGCAGCATACAGGGTTACGGAAACACCATATATTTT.

The genes are TRBV7-9 and TRBJ1-4; a weak D match, TRBD1 (5 bases). This CDR3 comprises 16 residues. The germline gives CDR1 SEHNR, CDR2 FQNEAQ (reference sequence). Trimming shortened V by 1 base and J by 8 bases, and 17 bases separated the two germline ends. In DNA form, the CDR3 reads TGTGCCAGCAGCTTAGGAGGCGGGGGGTTTGGCGAAAAACTGTTTTTT. Protein: CASSLGGGGFGEKLFF.

The CDR3 sequence: CASSLTDTQYF. As DNA, the CDR3 is TGTGCCAGCAGCCTCACAGATACGCAGTATTTT. The chain combines TRBV11-3 with TRBJ2-3; D is ambiguous. Germline lookup yields CDR1 SGHNT and CDR2 YENEEA. Trimming took 5 bases from V and 2 from J, leaving 2 bases between them. This CDR3 spans 11 amino acids. Complete variable domain (other parts from reference TRBV11-3 and TRBJ2-3): EAGVVQSPRYKIIEKKQPVAFWCNPISGHNTLYWYLQNLGQGPELLIRYENEEAVDDSQLPKDRFSAERLKGVDSTLKIQPAELGDSAVYLCASSLTDTQYFGPGTRLTVL.

The chain uses TRBV14 and TRBJ1-6; 7 positions match TRBD1. V was clipped by 0 bases and J by 10 bases; unmatched bases: 9. The CDR3 has 16 amino acids. CDR1 and CDR2 (germline): SGHDN, FVKESK. This CDR3 is CASSQDGGGGNSPLHF. The DNA for the CDR3 is TGTGCCAGCAGCCAAGATGGAGGGGGCGGAAACTCACCCCTCCACTTT.

The chain employs TRBV7-2 and TRBJ1-5; TRBD1 agrees at 8 bases. The CDR3 is 14 amino acids. The germline V gene encodes CDR1 SGHTA and CDR2 FQGNSA. Losses at the gene ends were 1 base for V and 5 bases for J; bases not matched to a gene: 1. This CDR3 is CASSLDRGDQPQHF. CDR3 nucleotide sequence: TGTGCCAGCAGCTTAGACAGGGGGGATCAGCCCCAGCATTTT.

This chain uses TRBV2 with TRBJ2-4, with D tentatively TRBD1 (5 bases). The CDR3 covers 15 residues. The V and J ends lost 4 bases and 0 bases respectively, with 10 bases between them. In germline, CDR1 is SNHLY, CDR2 FYNNEI. The CDR3 bases are TGTGCCAGCAGTGGGGGCACCTTAGCCAAAAACATTCAGTACTTC. Protein sequence: CASSGGTLAKNIQYF.

The chain uses TRBV7-2 and TRBJ2-2; D not resolved. V lost 5 bases and J lost 4, with 14 bases in between. This CDR3 has 15 amino acids. Germline V CDR1 and CDR2: SGHTA, FQGNSA. The CDR3 DNA follows: TGTGCCAGCAGCCCCCGGCAGGTCCGCACCGGGGAGCTGTTTTTT. Its protein is CASSPRQVRTGELFF.